These 27 T cell receptor beta chains were all obtained from the same sample, sequenced in a study of cytomegalovirus exposure and HLA in healthy donors. Primers included in the PCR were 60 Vbeta and 13 Jbeta primers. Sequenced by immunoSEQ multiplex PCR; TCRdb stores in-frame clones only, minus some. Altogether 70,000 to 100,000 clones are present, roughly two thirds being singletons, with the ten largest covering approximately 7%. The sample consisted of PBMCs. Receptors were obtained from a woman aged 50 to 60 in good health and CMV-seropositive.

This clone was seen more than once but under ten times. The V and J genes are TRBV11-2 and TRBJ2-2; D uncertain. The CDR3 sequence is 11 residues long. The germline gives CDR1 SGHAT, CDR2 FQNNGV. The CDR3 DNA reads TGTGTCACGAGGTACACCGGGGAGCTGTTTTTT. Translating gives CVTRYTGELFF. The whole variable domain, filled in from reference TRBV11-2 and TRBJ2-2, reads EAGVAQSPRYKIIEKRQSVAFWCNPISGHATLYWYQQILGQGPKLLIQFQNNGVVDDSQLPKDRFSAERLKGVDSTLKIQPAKLEDSAVYLCVTRYTGELFFGEGSRLTVL.

The J gene is TRBJ2-1, the V gene TRBV19; possibly TRBD1 for D (6 bases). Trimming removed 4 bases at V and 10 bases at J, with 17 bases between. Germline assignment: CDR1 LNHDA and CDR2 SQIVND (reference sequence). CDR3 length equals 14 residues. The CDR3 protein is CASSTQQGIGEQFF. CDR3 DNA: TGTGCCAGTAGTACGCAACAGGGTATAGGCGAGCAGTTCTTC.

The chain is built from TRBV28 and TRBJ1-2; a weak D match, TRBD1 (6 bases). Per the germline V gene, CDR1 is MDHEN and CDR2 is SYDVKM. V was trimmed by 2 bases and J by 2 bases, leaving 12 bases between them. The CDR3 totals 15 residues. Here the CDR3 reads CASSLRQGRNYGYTF. The CDR3 coding sequence is TGTGCCAGCAGTTTAAGGCAGGGGCGAAACTATGGCTACACCTTC.

The rearrangement links TRBV9 to TRBJ1-1; D might be TRBD1 (5 bases). The germline V gene has CDR1 SGDLS and CDR2 YYNGEE. V lost 0 bases, J lost 4 bases, and 10 bases lay in between. CDR3 size: 14 residues. In nucleotides, the CDR3 is TGTGCCAGCAGCGTAGGCAGGGTAGCCACTGAAGCTTTCTTT. The encoded protein is CASSVGRVATEAFF.

The chain uses TRBV19 and TRBJ2-1, with 9 bases that match TRBD2. V shed 5 bases and J 7 bases; nucleotides not matched to a gene: 24. The CDR3 is made up of 20 amino acids. Germline loops: CDR1 LNHDA, CDR2 SQIVND (reference sequence). The CDR3 loop is CASSLGLGPSGGPVWNEQFF. The CDR3, as DNA: TGTGCCAGTAGTTTAGGTCTGGGCCCAAGCGGGGGGCCCGTCTGGAATGAGCAGTTCTTC.

The chain uses TRBV28 and TRBJ2-4; 7 bases fit TRBD2. The CDR3 spans 19 residues. Germline V lookup: CDR1 MDHEN, CDR2 SYDVKM. V shed 5 bases and J 0 bases; nucleotides not matched to a gene: 16. The CDR3 DNA sequence: TGTGCCAGCAGTCCCTGGTTGGCCGGGGGGACCCTAGCCAAAAACATTCAGTACTTC. Encoded protein: CASSPWLAGGTLAKNIQYF.

Worth noting for this clone: Other DNA variants within this sample encode the same CDR3. V is TRBV7-9 and J is TRBJ2-7; weak D call: TRBD2 (6 bases). Per germline, CDR1 SEHNR and CDR2 FQNEAQ (reference sequence). V lost 5 bases and J 3 bases, leaving 11 bases between the germline ends. The CDR3 covers 13 residues. The CDR3 here is CASSPGGYYEQYF. The CDR3 DNA is TGTGCCAGCAGCCCCGGAGGGTACTACGAGCAGTACTTC.

This clone was picked up one time. The J gene is TRBJ2-7, the V gene TRBV13, with 8 bases matching TRBD1. V was pared by 5 bases and J by 3 bases, with 6 bases of the junction left unmatched. From germline, CDR1 is PRHDT and CDR2 FYEKMQ (reference sequence). The length of the CDR3 is 14 residues. The CDR3 protein is CASSPRDRSYEQYF. For the CDR3, the DNA is TGTGCCAGCAGCCCCAGGGACAGGAGCTACGAGCAGTACTTC.

The chain couples TRBV2 to TRBJ1-4, with 7 bases lining up with TRBD1. CDR1 and CDR2 from the germline V gene are SNHLY and FYNNEI. Unmatched junction bases numbered 2, after V lost 4 bases and J lost 0 bases. The CDR3 is made up of 15 amino acids. The CDR3 loop reads CASSGTGPTNEKLFF. In DNA form, the CDR3 reads TGTGCCAGCAGTGGGACAGGTCCAACTAATGAAAAACTGTTTTTT.

Only a few counts were recorded for this clone. V usage is TRBV4-1 and J usage is TRBJ2-7, with a weak D call TRBD2 (6 bases). Trimming removed 4 bases at V and 6 bases at J, with 19 bases between. This CDR3 has 15 amino acids. Germline V gives CDR1 MGHRA, CDR2 YSYEKL. DNA for the CDR3: TGCGCCAGCAGCCCTCGACTAGGGTGGGATCTCGAGCAGTACTTC. This encodes CASSPRLGWDLEQYF.

This clone was counted a single time. J is TRBJ1-1 and V is TRBV27, with 7 positions matching TRBD1. V was clipped by 1 base and J by 8 bases; unmatched bases: 7. In germline, CDR1 is MNHEY, CDR2 SMNVEV (reference sequence). The CDR3 covers 14 residues. CDR3 loop: CASSLFSRGQEAFF. The DNA for the CDR3 is TGTGCCAGCAGTTTATTTAGTAGGGGGCAGGAAGCTTTCTTT.

The chain employs TRBV7-3 and TRBJ2-2; 9 positions match TRBD1. Germline V gene sequence: CDR1 SGHTA, CDR2 FQGTGA. The CDR3 length is 16 residues. The V segment lost 4 bases and the J segment 4 bases; nucleotides outside the gene matches: 7. The CDR3: CASSSSGTGLTGELFF. DNA for the CDR3: TGTGCCAGCAGCTCCTCCGGGACAGGGCTCACCGGGGAGCTGTTTTTT.

The rearrangement links TRBV10-2 to TRBJ2-3; 8 bases agree with TRBD1. This CDR3 region has 15 residues. The junction had 0 bases not matched to a gene; V was cut back by 1 base and J by 0 bases. The germline V gene encodes CDR1 WSHSY and CDR2 SAAADI. Here the CDR3 DNA reads TGCGCCAGCAGTGAGTGGGACAGGAGCACAGATACGCAGTATTTT. Its protein product is CASSEWDRSTDTQYF.

The chain links TRBV11-2 to TRBJ1-3; the match to TRBD1 covers 9 bases. The CDR3 loop spans 17 amino acids. V lost 7 bases and J lost 4; bases outside the gene matches: 14. The germline V gene has CDR1 SGHAT and CDR2 FQNNGV. The CDR3 loop reads CASTPLGGTGNGNTIYF. In DNA form, the CDR3 reads TGTGCCAGCACCCCCCTTGGCGGGACAGGGAACGGAAACACCATATATTTT.

In its sample, this clone was seen once. The V and J genes are TRBV6-5 and TRBJ2-1, with 11 bases aligning to TRBD2. Losses at the gene ends were 6 bases for V and 6 bases for J; bases not matched to a gene: 4. The CDR3 is 14 amino acids. Germline-derived CDR1 and CDR2 are MNHEY and SVGAGI. The CDR3 protein is CASSLAGGSNEQFF. For the CDR3, the DNA is TGTGCCAGCAGCCTAGCGGGGGGTTCCAATGAGCAGTTCTTC.

The chain joins TRBV7-9 to TRBJ1-3, with 7 bases fitting TRBD1. Trimming removed 5 bases from V and 0 bases from J; junction bases left unmatched: 7. The CDR3 length is 16 residues. Germline V gives CDR1 SEHNR, CDR2 FQNEAQ (reference sequence). The CDR3 nucleotides are TGTGCCAGCAGCGCCGGACAGGCTTACTCTGGAAACACCATATATTTT. It is translated as CASSAGQAYSGNTIYF.

The chain is built from TRBV7-9 and TRBJ2-3; D is possibly TRBD2 (7 bases). The CDR3 loop spans 18 amino acids. Germline V gene data show CDR1 as SEHNR and CDR2 as FQNEAQ (reference sequence). V dropped 3 bases and J dropped 4 bases, with 23 bases sitting between them. The CDR3 here is CASSLGGGAEILSDTQYF. As DNA, the CDR3 is TGTGCCAGCAGCTTGGGTGGGGGGGCCGAGATCTTGTCAGATACGCAGTATTTT.

A few counts support this clone. This rearrangement joins TRBV18 to TRBJ2-5; possibly TRBD2 for D (6 bases). Trimming removed 3 bases at V and 1 base at J, with 9 bases between. The CDR3 runs to 14 residues. The V gene's germline CDR1 is KGHSH and CDR2 LQKENI. The CDR3 nucleotides read TGTGCCAGCTCACCGGGACTTCTCCAAGAGACCCAGTACTTC. Protein sequence: CASSPGLLQETQYF.

Of note for this clone: The junction departs from the called germline gene at one end, perhaps through a read error. Other DNA variants within this sample encode the same CDR3. This chain uses TRBV7-7 with TRBJ2-1, with D possibly being TRBD1 (6 bases). This CDR3 has 15 amino acids. CDR1 is SSHAT, CDR2 FNYEAQ, per germline (reference sequence). The CDR3 loop reads CASSQADSDVNEQFF. Written as DNA, the CDR3 is TGTGCTAGCAGCCAGGCGGACAGCGACGTTAATGAACAGTTCTTC.

There are a few counts of this clone. The chain links TRBV6-4 to TRBJ2-1, with D perhaps matching TRBD1 (5 bases). CDR1 is MRHNA, CDR2 SNTAGT, per germline. The CDR3 sequence is 13 residues long. Trimming took 4 bases from V and 5 from J, leaving 9 bases between them. CDR3 sequence: CASSGRQNNEQFF. The CDR3 nucleotides are TGTGCCAGCAGTGGTAGACAGAACAATGAGCAGTTCTTC.

The rearrangement joins TRBV6-7 to TRBJ2-7, with D possibly being TRBD2 (5 bases). TRBV6-7 has ORF status, its function being uncertain. Deletions cut 5 bases from V and 2 bases from J, with 13 bases between. The CDR3 has 14 residues. In DNA form, the CDR3 reads TGTGCCAGCAGTGACCGGGGATCCGCCTACGAGCAGTACGTC. Translation gives CASSDRGSAYEQYV.

V usage is TRBV7-6 and J usage is TRBJ2-5; D is possibly TRBD1 (7 bases). Germline-derived CDR1 and CDR2 are SGHVS and FNYEAQ. V shed 5 bases and J shed 1 base, with 11 bases lying between them. This CDR3 is built from 14 residues. CDR3 DNA sequence: TGTGCCAGCAGCGCGGGACAGATCCAAGAGACCCAGTACTTC. This translates into CASSAGQIQETQYF. Together with reference TRBV7-6 and TRBJ2-5, the CDR3 gives the full variable domain: GAGVSQSPRYKVTKRGQDVALRCDPISGHVSLYWYRQALGQGPEFLTYFNYEAQQDKSGLPNDRFSAERPEGSISTLTIQRTEQRDSAMYRCASSAGQIQETQYFGPGTRLLVL.

The rearrangement links TRBV16 to TRBJ1-5, with 10 bases matching TRBD1. The V and J ends lost 1 base and 3 bases, in that order; junction bases with no gene match: 3. The germline V gene encodes CDR1 KGHSY and CDR2 FQNENV. The CDR3 contains 16 residues. In DNA form, the CDR3 reads TGTGCCAGCAGCCAATGGGGACAGGGGAACAATCAGCCCCAGCATTTT. Translating gives CASSQWGQGNNQPQHF.

This chain links TRBV29-1 with TRBJ1-6; D is perhaps TRBD1 (6 bases). Trimming removed 6 bases at V and 6 bases at J, with 12 bases between. The CDR3 covers 13 residues. Germline values: CDR1 SQVTM, CDR2 ANQGSEA. CDR3 DNA sequence: TGCAGCGTGCGGTGGGGGCTTAATTCACCCCTCCACTTT. It codes for CSVRWGLNSPLHF.

This rearrangement joins TRBV14 to TRBJ1-1; D is unclear. The CDR3 totals 15 residues. V lost 4 bases and J 0 bases, leaving 12 bases between the germline ends. Germline CDR1 reads SGHDN; CDR2 reads FVKESK. DNA for the CDR3: TGTGCCAGCAGCCCACTGGGCAGACTGAACACTGAAGCTTTCTTT. Amino acid sequence: CASSPLGRLNTEAFF.

V usage is TRBV5-4 and J usage is TRBJ1-1, with D unresolved. The V and J ends lost 7 bases and 2 bases respectively, with 9 bases between them. This CDR3 is built from 12 residues. From germline, CDR1 is SGHNT and CDR2 YYREEE (reference sequence). The CDR3 DNA is TGTGCCAGCGGTGATAGAAACACTGAAGCTTTCTTT. Protein sequence: CASGDRNTEAFF.

The chain employs TRBV5-6 and TRBJ2-5; 9 bases align to TRBD2. V lost 1 base, J lost 4 bases, and 2 bases stayed unmatched. Germline V gene sequence: CDR1 SGHDT, CDR2 YYEEEE. This CDR3 is built from 14 residues. The CDR3 is CASSLPSGAETQYF. DNA of the CDR3: TGTGCCAGCAGCTTGCCTAGCGGGGCAGAGACCCAGTACTTC.